The 9 T cell receptor beta chains presented below share a single source sample, sequenced in a study of cytomegalovirus exposure and HLA in healthy donors. PCR involved 60 Vbeta and 13 Jbeta primers. Clones were read by immunoSEQ multiplex PCR, and TCRdb kept only the in-frame ones, dropping some. The data hold some 130,000 clones, with about 81% observed a single time. Sequences were obtained from PBMCs. All receptors come from a man between 25 and 39 years old in good health and CMV-seronegative.

The chain has TRBV15 and TRBJ1-2; D gene unclear. V was shortened by 0 bases and J by 7 bases, with 15 bases between the two germline ends. The CDR3 covers 15 residues. From germline, CDR1 is LNHNV and CDR2 YYDKDF (reference sequence). In nucleotides, the CDR3 is TGTGCCACCAGCAGAGATCTCGGGGATAAAACTGGCTACACCTTC. This translates into CATSRDLGDKTGYTF.

The chain couples TRBV28 to TRBJ2-5, with 7 positions matching TRBD1. This CDR3 region has 13 residues. Trimming took 4 bases from V and 5 from J; bases not matched to a gene: 4. Germline lookup yields CDR1 MDHEN and CDR2 SYDVKM. This CDR3 reads CASSSGGAETQYF. The CDR3, as DNA: TGTGCCAGCAGTTCAGGGGGTGCGGAGACCCAGTACTTC.

The gene calls are TRBV11-3 and TRBJ1-1; D unclear. Germline lookup yields CDR1 SGHNT and CDR2 YENEEA. V lost 1 base, J lost 11 bases, and 17 bases lay in between. This CDR3 spans 14 amino acids. This chain's CDR3 is CASSLAGFGEEAFF. For the CDR3, the DNA is TGTGCCAGCAGCTTAGCGGGGTTCGGGGAGGAGGCTTTCTTT.

The table lists this clone with a few counts. The gene calls are TRBV6-1 and TRBJ2-7; 7 nucleotides line up with TRBD1. There are 16 residues in the CDR3. Losses at the gene ends were 1 base for V and 0 bases for J; bases not matched to a gene: 6. Germline V lookup: CDR1 MNHNS, CDR2 SASEGT. CDR3: CASSEEARGLSYEQYF. CDR3 DNA: TGTGCCAGCAGTGAAGAGGCGAGGGGGCTCTCCTACGAGCAGTACTTC.

The DNA for the CDR3 is TGTGCCAGCAGTCCCAGACAGGGGGTGGGGGATGAGCAGTTCTTC. Residues: CASSPRQGVGDEQFF. The rearrangement uses TRBV6-5 and TRBJ2-1; 9 bases are shared with TRBD1. The CDR3 has 15 amino acids. CDR1 and CDR2 (germline): MNHEY, SVGAGI. The ends lost 5 bases at V and 8 bases at J; junction bases unmatched: 10.

The chain joins TRBV30 to TRBJ2-1; 7 nucleotides align to TRBD1. The V gene's germline CDR1 is GTSNPN and CDR2 SVGIG (reference sequence). CDR3 size: 15 residues. V dropped 6 bases and J dropped 2; count of bases not matched to a gene: 10. As DNA, the CDR3 is TGTGCCTGTCCGGGACAGAGAACTACCTACAATGAGCAGTTCTTC. It codes for CACPGQRTTYNEQFF. Filled out from reference TRBV30 and TRBJ2-1, the complete variable domain reads SQTIHQWPATLVQPVGSPLSLECTVEGTSNPNLYWYRQAAGRGLQLLFYSVGIGQISSEVPQNLSASRPQDRQFILSSKKLLLSDSGFYLCACPGQRTTYNEQFFGPGTRLTVL.

The J gene is TRBJ2-5, the V gene TRBV9; 7 bases are shared with TRBD1. This CDR3 is built from 16 residues. V dropped 4 bases and J dropped 5; count of bases not matched to a gene: 14. Germline loops: CDR1 SGDLS, CDR2 YYNGEE. The chain's CDR3 is CASSLTTGFIGETQYF. DNA for the CDR3: TGTGCCAGCAGCCTTACGACAGGGTTCATCGGGGAGACCCAGTACTTC. The full variable domain, completed using reference TRBV9 and TRBJ2-5, is DSGVTQTPKHLITATGQRVTLRCSPRSGDLSVYWYQQSLDQGLQFLIQYYNGEERAKGNILERFSAQQFPDLHSELNLSSLELGDSALYFCASSLTTGFIGETQYFGPGTRLLVL.

This clone was seen more than once but under ten times. This rearrangement joins TRBV29-1 to TRBJ1-2; D may be TRBD1 (5 bases). From germline, CDR1 is SQVTM and CDR2 ANQGSEA. The length of the CDR3 is 15 residues. The CDR3 nucleotides are TGCACCACCTGGGGCAGGAACCTCCCTAACTATGGCTACACCTTC. Translated, it gives CTTWGRNLPNYGYTF.

The J gene is TRBJ1-2, the V gene TRBV9; TRBD1 might be the D (5 bases). Germline V gene data show CDR1 as SGDLS and CDR2 as YYNGEE. This CDR3 comprises 14 residues. V gave up 0 bases and J gave up 4 bases, with 10 bases separating them. The CDR3 region is CASSVDQGTYGYTF. CDR3 bases: TGTGCCAGCAGCGTAGATCAGGGCACCTATGGCTACACCTTC.